This entry features one T cell receptor beta chain sequence. The data were obtained in a study of blood T cell repertoires in COVID-19. Study-wide background: In each case, the material was cDNA or gDNA derived from T cells, B-cell-depleted T cells, or PBMCs.

Using immunoSEQ multiplex PCR, the repertoire was profiled, and TCRdb retains in-frame clones only, with some absent. The sample yields about 300,000 clones, more than 70% seen once. V was cut by 6 bases and J by 3 bases, with 5 bases left in between. There are 12 residues in the CDR3. Germline V gives CDR1 SNHLY, CDR2 FYNNEI. Enrollment of patients from Seattle took place during active infection, with longitudinal follow-up. This sequence joins TRBV2 and TRBJ2-2; tentatively, D is TRBD2 (5 bases). Sequenced input: peripheral blood. The clonotype comes from a woman in her thirties with COVID-19, enrolled during active disease. CDR3 amino acids: CASRADTGELFF. CDR3 coding DNA: TGTGCCAGCAGAGCGGACACCGGGGAGCTGTTTTTT. The full variable domain, completed using reference TRBV2 and TRBJ2-2, is EPEVTQTPSHQVTQMGQEVILRCVPISNHLYFYWYRQILGQKVEFLVSFYNNEISEKSEIFDDQFSVERPDGSNFTLKIRSTKLEDSAMYFCASRADTGELFFGEGSRLTVL.